These 32 T cell receptor beta chains came from one sample sequenced in a study of glioma-infiltrating T cells. Using RNA template, CDR3s of TCR alpha and beta were amplified with iRepertoire arm-PCR. One entry per CDR3 protein, called by TCRdb with MiXCR from the multiplex PCR reads. The table has about 130,000 distinct CDR3 sequences, approximately 23% seen once. Sequenced: glioma tissue, nonneoplastic brain tissue, or PBMCs (not recorded which). These receptors all stem from a human donor with low-grade glioma or glioblastoma, undergoing nonglioma brain surgery, or in good health (not recorded which).

Turning to this clonotype: A much larger clone differs from this one at a single base, so this may be a read error. The rearrangement joins TRBV7-2 to TRBJ2-7; D unresolved. This CDR3 contains 13 residues. The germline V gene encodes CDR1 SGHTA and CDR2 FQGNSA. Trimming left V 1 base short and J 3 bases short, with 7 bases between. CDR3 in amino acids: CASSLGHFYEQYF. CDR3 nucleotide sequence: TGTGCCAGCAGCTTAGGTCACTTCTACGAGCAGTACTTC.

This clonotype was picked up a small number of times. This chain links TRBV6-1 with TRBJ2-3, with 14 bases that match TRBD2. There are 18 residues in the CDR3. Looked up from germline, CDR1 is MNHNS and CDR2 is SASEGT. The junction had 10 bases not matched to a gene; V was cut back by 5 bases and J by 3 bases. In nucleotides, the CDR3 is TGTGCCAGCAGTCCCGGGACTAGCGGGAGTTGGGGAACAGATACGCAGTATTTT. Its protein product is CASSPGTSGSWGTDTQYF.

This clonotype was counted at least ten times. This chain joins TRBV6-1 and TRBJ1-2, with D perhaps matching TRBD1 (5 bases). V lost 4 bases, J lost 6 bases, and 21 bases lay in between. The CDR3 sequence is 16 residues long. Per germline, CDR1 MNHNS and CDR2 SASEGT. Here the CDR3 DNA reads TGTGCCAGCAGTGGTTTGGAGACAGTGCTGATCGATGGCTACACCTTC. Protein product: CASSGLETVLIDGYTF.

Ten or more counts support this clonotype. The J gene is TRBJ2-2, the V gene TRBV28; no definite D call. V was cut by 1 base and J by 4 bases, with 13 bases left in between. Germline CDR1 and CDR2: MDHEN and SYDVKM. The CDR3 loop spans 16 amino acids. This chain's CDR3 is CASSLSGPPGTGELFF. Written as DNA, the CDR3 is TGTGCCAGCAGTTTATCCGGACCCCCGGGCACCGGGGAGCTGTTTTTT. Complete variable domain (other parts from reference TRBV28 and TRBJ2-2): DVKVTQSSRYLVKRTGEKVFLECVQDMDHENMFWYRQDPGLGLRLIYFSYDVKMKEKGDIPEGYSVSREKKERFSLILESASTNQTSMYLCASSLSGPPGTGELFFGEGSRLTVL.

A few counts support this clonotype. The rearrangement uses TRBV30 and TRBJ1-2; TRBD1 is a possible D gene (6 bases). V lost 0 bases and J lost 8, with 13 bases in between. This CDR3 has 13 amino acids. Germline CDR1 and CDR2: GTSNPN and SVGIG (reference sequence). CDR3 sequence reads: CAWSVYGGDGYTF. CDR3 nucleotide sequence: TGTGCCTGGAGTGTTTATGGGGGCGACGGCTACACCTTC.

V and J are TRBV11-2 and TRBJ2-3; D is unclear. The CDR3 totals 13 residues. The ends were cut back, 6 bases at V and 0 bases at J, with 7 bases in the middle. CDR1 is SGHAT and CDR2 is FQNNGV in the germline V gene. CDR3: CASRTVSTDTQYF. CDR3 coding DNA: TGTGCCAGCAGGACTGTTAGCACAGATACGCAGTATTTT.

The genes are TRBV7-3 and TRBJ2-1, with 13 bases that match TRBD2. This CDR3 spans 16 amino acids. The germline V gene has CDR1 SGHTA and CDR2 FQGTGA. Trimming removed 1 base from V and 8 bases from J; junction bases left unmatched: 5. CDR3 coding DNA: TGTGCCAGCAGCTTAATACTAGCGGGAGGGCCGGATGAGCAGTTCTTC. Protein: CASSLILAGGPDEQFF.

This clonotype was counted ten times or more. The chain is built from TRBV2 and TRBJ2-3; TRBD2 matches at 14 bases. After removal of 2 bases from V and 4 bases from J, the junction contained 11 bases not matched to a gene. This CDR3 comprises 19 residues. CDR1 and CDR2 from the germline V gene are SNHLY and FYNNEI. CDR3 residues: CASSELGLAGEVNADTQYF. The CDR3 region has the DNA TGTGCCAGCAGTGAATTGGGACTAGCGGGAGAAGTGAACGCAGATACGCAGTATTTT. Full variable domain (remainder filled in from reference TRBV2 and TRBJ2-3): EPEVTQTPSHQVTQMGQEVILRCVPISNHLYFYWYRQILGQKVEFLVSFYNNEISEKSEIFDDQFSVERPDGSNFTLKIRSTKLEDSAMYFCASSELGLAGEVNADTQYFGPGTRLTVL.

The table lists this clonotype with many counts. This chain joins TRBV20-1 and TRBJ1-1; 9 nucleotides align to TRBD1. Germline V gene data show CDR1 as DFQATT and CDR2 as SNEGSKA (reference sequence). V trimming: 1 base; J trimming: 0 bases; junction bases outside the gene matches: 6. The CDR3 loop spans 16 amino acids. This CDR3 reads CSARVRDRAMNTEAFF. The CDR3 DNA is TGCAGTGCTAGAGTTCGGGACAGGGCCATGAACACTGAAGCTTTCTTT.

At least ten counts were recorded for this clonotype. The J gene is TRBJ1-5, the V gene TRBV25-1; D gene uncertain. Per the germline V gene, CDR1 is MGHDK and CDR2 is SYGVNS. V was shortened by 3 bases and J by 3 bases, with 3 bases between the two germline ends. This CDR3 has 12 residues. The CDR3 is CASSDHNQPQHF. In nucleotides, the CDR3 is TGTGCCAGCAGTGATCACAATCAGCCCCAGCATTTT. The full variable domain, rest sourced from reference TRBV25-1 and TRBJ1-5, is EADIYQTPRYLVIGTGKKITLECSQTMGHDKMYWYQQDPGMELHLIHYSYGVNSTEKGDLSSESTVSRIRTEHFPLTLESARPSHTSQYLCASSDHNQPQHFGDGTRLSIL.

The table lists this clonotype with many counts. The chain links TRBV28 to TRBJ1-5, with TRBD1 matching over 11 bases. Trimming removed 7 bases from V and 5 bases from J; junction bases left unmatched: 7. The CDR3 is made up of 15 amino acids. Germline lookup yields CDR1 MDHEN and CDR2 SYDVKM. CDR3 region: CASTTPGQGDQPQHF. For the CDR3, the DNA is TGTGCCAGCACCACCCCGGGACAGGGGGATCAGCCCCAGCATTTT.

This clonotype occurred many times. The rearrangement joins TRBV12-5 to TRBJ2-3; D assignment may be TRBD1 or TRBD2 (5 bases each). Between the trimmed V and J ends, which lost 2 bases and 6 bases, there was a span of 9 bases. The CDR3 runs 13 residues. Looked up from germline, CDR1 is LGHNT and CDR2 is FRNRAP. CDR3 sequence reads: CASGLSGQDTQYF. The DNA for the CDR3 is TGTGCTAGTGGTTTGTCGGGGCAGGATACGCAGTATTTT.

The gene calls are TRBV6-6 and TRBJ2-7; 8 positions match TRBD2. CDR3 length: 16 residues. Germline V gene lookup returns CDR1 MNHNY and CDR2 SVGAGI (reference sequence). V lost 4 bases to trimming and J lost 9 bases; unmatched junction nucleotides: 17. CDR3 nucleotides: TGTGCCAGCAGTTCAATAGCGGGACGTTTAGTGGACGTGCAGTACTTC. Translation gives CASSSIAGRLVDVQYF.

This clonotype showed up many times. The J gene is TRBJ2-7, the V gene TRBV7-2, with D possibly matching TRBD2 (5 bases). The CDR3 length is 15 residues. From germline, CDR1 is SGHTA and CDR2 FQGNSA. V was pared by 4 bases and J by 2 bases, with 15 bases between. The CDR3 DNA reads TGTGCCAGCAGCTCTCTAAGCGGACGGGCCTACGAGCAGTACTTC. It yields the protein CASSSLSGRAYEQYF.

This clonotype was picked up a small number of times. A clone one base away is much larger, so this may be a read error. The chain joins TRBV12-3 or TRBV12-4 to TRBJ1-2, with D unclear. This CDR3 has 15 residues. The CDR3 bases are TGTGCCAGCAATTTAGGGCTAGGTGCTAACTATGGCTGCACCTTC. Translating gives CASNLGLGANYGCTF.

For this clonotype: A much larger clone lies one base from this, so it may be a read error. The CDR3 spells CASSIVQPQHF. In DNA, the CDR3 is TGTGCCAGTAGTATCGTTCAGCCCCAGCATTTT. V is TRBV19 and J is TRBJ1-5; no clear D. Germline V gives CDR1 LNHDA, CDR2 SQIVND (reference sequence). The CDR3 contains 11 residues. Trimming shortened V by 3 bases and J by 6 bases, and 3 bases separated the two germline ends.

Turning to this clonotype: One base away lies a much larger clone, so this may be a sequencing read error. The rearrangement uses TRBV20-1 and TRBJ2-1; 7 bases are shared with TRBD1. V was clipped by 5 bases and J by 8 bases; unmatched bases: 9. There are 13 residues in the CDR3. Germline V gene sequence: CDR1 DFQATT, CDR2 SNEGSKA (reference sequence). CDR3 coding DNA: TGCAGTGCTTGGACAGGTTCTAAGCATGAGCAGTTCTTC. Residues: CSAWTGSKHEQFF.

This clonotype was counted at least ten times. J is TRBJ1-6 and V is TRBV4-1, with 8 bases identical to TRBD1. This CDR3 is 16 amino acids long. The germline gives CDR1 MGHRA, CDR2 YSYEKL. Trimming removed 1 base from V and 10 bases from J; junction bases left unmatched: 9. In DNA form, the CDR3 reads TGCGCCAGCAGCCAAGGGCCGGGACAGGACTACTCACCCCTCCACTTT. As protein: CASSQGPGQDYSPLHF.

This clonotype was detected ten times or more. V is TRBV12-3 or TRBV12-4 and J is TRBJ1-6, with D unclear. V was shortened by 1 base and J by 7 bases, with 17 bases between the two germline ends. The CDR3 extends over 17 amino acids. The CDR3 reads CASSLVYSILDNSPLHF. The DNA of the CDR3 is TGTGCCAGCAGTTTAGTTTACAGCATTCTCGACAATTCACCCCTCCACTTT.

On this clonotype: This may stem from a read error, because a much larger clone lies one nucleotide away. The CDR3 region has the DNA TGTGCCAGCAGTCATAGAGGGGGGAGGGGTTTGGATAAGCCCCAGCATTTT. Encoded protein: CASSHRGGRGLDKPQHF. V is TRBV3-1 and J is TRBJ1-5; perhaps TRBD1 as D (6 bases). V lost 6 bases and J lost 8, with 26 bases in between. The CDR3 spans 17 residues. Germline V gene data show CDR1 as LGHDT and CDR2 as YNNKEL (reference sequence). Full variable domain (rest looked up from reference TRBV3-1 and TRBJ1-5): DTAVSQTPKYLVTQMGNDKSIKCEQNLGHDTMYWYKQDSKKFLKIMFSYNNKELIINETVPNRFSPKSPDKAHLNLHINSLELGDSAVYFCASSHRGGRGLDKPQHFGDGTRLSIL.

This clonotype was seen repeatedly, ten times or more. The V and J genes are TRBV4-1 and TRBJ1-6; 7 nucleotides align to TRBD1. After removal of 3 bases from V and 7 bases from J, the junction contained 6 bases not matched to a gene. Germline V gene sequence: CDR1 MGHRA, CDR2 YSYEKL. This CDR3 spans 15 amino acids. The CDR3, as DNA: TGCGCCAGCAGCCAGTCGACAGGGACGAATTCACCCCTCCACTTT. This codes for CASSQSTGTNSPLHF.

There are many counts of this clonotype. This chain joins TRBV6-2 or TRBV6-3 and TRBJ1-3; D is undetermined. Germline-derived CDR1 and CDR2 are MNHEY and SVGEGT. The CDR3 spans 14 residues. V lost 2 bases and J 0 bases, leaving 5 bases between the germline ends. Here the CDR3 DNA reads TGTGCCAGCAGTTACCGGGACTCTGGAAACACCATATATTTT. Amino acids: CASSYRDSGNTIYF.

Comments on this clonotype: With a much larger clone just one base away, this may be a read error. The rearrangement joins TRBV6-9 to TRBJ2-7, with unresolved D. The CDR3 consists of 15 residues. Germline loops: CDR1 MNHGY, CDR2 SVAAGI. The CDR3 is CACSYIVAGRSEQYF. The CDR3 coding sequence is TGTGCCTGCAGTTACATAGTAGCAGGTCGCTCCGAGCAGTACTTC.

Details on this clonotype: Germline is not matched at one junction end, which may reflect a read error. The rearrangement uses TRBV4-1 and TRBJ2-5; TRBD2 aligns across 7 bases. This CDR3 region has 15 residues. Germline CDR1 MGHRA, CDR2 YSYEKL. In DNA form, the CDR3 reads TGCGCCAGAAGCCCCACTAGCGACTCACAAGAGACCCAGTACTTC. Protein product: CARSPTSDSQETQYF.

This clonotype has just one count. With a much larger clone just one base away, this may be a read error. V is TRBV28 and J is TRBJ1-1; no definite D call. This CDR3 has 15 amino acids. V dropped 1 base and J dropped 1 base, with 10 bases sitting between them. Germline values: CDR1 MDHEN, CDR2 SYDVKM. CDR3 protein: CASSLLGAGNTEAFF. In nucleotides, the CDR3 is TGTGCCAGCAGTTTATTGGGCGCGGGGAACACTGAAGCTTTCTTT.

This clonotype turned up a few times. This sequence joins TRBV9 and TRBJ2-1; D is perhaps TRBD1 (5 bases). Trimming left V 1 base short and J 2 bases short, with 13 bases between. The length of the CDR3 is 16 residues. CDR1 and CDR2 (germline): SGDLS, YYNGEE. For the CDR3, the DNA is TGTGCCAGCAGCGTATTCGGAGCAGGGACCTACAATGAGCAGTTCTTC. The encoded protein is CASSVFGAGTYNEQFF.

This clonotype was seen at least ten times. This rearrangement joins TRBV7-6 to TRBJ1-5, with 7 bases aligning to TRBD1. This CDR3 has 15 amino acids. Germline CDR1 SGHVS, CDR2 FNYEAQ. The V segment lost 5 bases and the J segment 7 bases; nucleotides outside the gene matches: 11. The CDR3 nucleotides are TGTGCCAGCAGCGAAACACAGGGGAGTTACCAGCCCCAGCATTTT. Amino acids: CASSETQGSYQPQHF.

This clonotype was counted many times. This sequence joins TRBV18 and TRBJ2-3; D is tentatively TRBD1 or TRBD2 (5 bases each). This CDR3 comprises 13 residues. V lost 2 bases and J 5 bases, leaving 8 bases between the germline ends. Germline V gene lookup returns CDR1 KGHSH and CDR2 LQKENI. The CDR3 region is CASSPGTGDTQYF. In DNA form, the CDR3 reads TGTGCCAGCTCACCAGGGACCGGAGATACGCAGTATTTT.

This clonotype was observed at least ten times. The V gene is TRBV24-1, the J gene TRBJ2-1; 12 nucleotides agree with TRBD2. CDR1 is KGHDR, CDR2 SFDVKD, per germline. This CDR3 comprises 16 residues. Trimming at V came to 2 bases and at J to 7 bases, leaving 5 bases not matched to a gene. In DNA, the CDR3 is TGTGCCACCAGTGATTATGAGACTAGCGGGAGAAATGAGCAGTTCTTC. It codes for CATSDYETSGRNEQFF.

For this clonotype: A much larger clonotype is one base distant, so this may be a read error. The chain links TRBV4-1 to TRBJ2-2; D may be TRBD1 (5 bases). This CDR3 spans 14 amino acids. Trimming removed 1 base from V and 6 bases from J, with 9 bases in between. Germline-derived CDR1 and CDR2 are MGHRA and YSYEKL. The CDR3 nucleotides read TGCGCCAGCAGCCAAGCGGGCAGGGCCGGGGAGCTGTTTTTT. As protein: CASSQAGRAGELFF.

This clonotype was counted a few times. The V gene is TRBV7-2, the J gene TRBJ2-2, with TRBD1 matching over 7 bases. Germline CDR1 reads SGHTA; CDR2 reads FQGNSA. Trimming cost V 2 bases and J 2 bases; bases outside gene matches: 5. This CDR3 is built from 16 residues. For the CDR3, the DNA is TGTGCCAGCAGCTTATACAGGGGAGCAAACACCGGGGAGCTGTTTTTT. Translation gives CASSLYRGANTGELFF.

Only a few counts were recorded for this clonotype. The chain uses TRBV7-9 and TRBJ1-1; unclear D gene. V was trimmed by 5 bases and J by 6 bases, leaving 7 bases between them. Germline V gene sequence: CDR1 SEHNR, CDR2 FQNEAQ (reference sequence). CDR3 length: 11 amino acids. CDR3 bases: TGTGCCAGCAGCACAGCCCCTGAAGCTTTCTTT. Residues: CASSTAPEAFF.